This is a list of T cell receptor beta chains from one sample in a study of cytomegalovirus exposure and HLA in healthy donors. Sequencing used immunoSEQ multiplex PCR; TCRdb keeps in-frame clones, though not all of them. The table has 150,000 to 200,000 clones, roughly three quarters seen once. Material: PBMCs. The receptors were sampled from a woman between 50 and 59 years old in good health and CMV-seronegative. Each CDR3 is given with its conserved first and last residue. A D gene is named only where the DNA matches it firmly. Clone size is given for some rows only: seen once, a few or many times, or a class if the clone is expanded.

size: -
V: TRBV6-4
J: TRBJ1-3
D: -
CDR3: CASSHRVSWGNTIYF
DNA: TGTGCCAGCAGTCACCGGGTGAGCTGGGGAAACACCATATATTTT

size: -
V: TRBV15
J: TRBJ1-4
D: TRBD1
CDR3: CATSKDTGGNEKLFF
DNA: TGTGCCACCAGCAAGGACACAGGGGGTAATGAAAAACTGTTTTTT

size: -
V: TRBV4-3
J: TRBJ2-7
D: -
CDR3: CASSQGRGTYEQYF
DNA: TGCGCCAGCAGCCAGGGGCGCGGGACCTACGAGCAGTACTTC

size: -
V: TRBV7-3
J: TRBJ2-1
D: -
CDR3: CASSLISGSINEQFF
DNA: TGTGCCAGCAGCTTAATATCGGGATCCATCAATGAGCAGTTCTTC

size: -
V: TRBV6-1
J: TRBJ2-7
D: -
CDR3: CASSEAHSYEQYF
DNA: TGTGCCAGCAGTGAAGCTCACTCCTACGAGCAGTACTTC

size: -
V: TRBV7-8
J: TRBJ2-7
D: TRBD2
CDR3: CASSKLAASSYEQYF
DNA: TGTGCCAGCAGTAAACTAGCGGCTAGCTCCTACGAGCAGTACTTC

size: -
V: TRBV2
J: TRBJ1-5
D: TRBD1
CDR3: CASRTDRGYNQPQHF
DNA: TGTGCCAGCAGGACCGACAGGGGGTACAATCAGCCCCAGCATTTT

size: -
V: TRBV10-3
J: TRBJ1-3
D: -
CDR3: CAISDPQGASGNTIYF
DNA: TGTGCCATCAGTGACCCACAGGGAGCTTCTGGAAACACCATATATTTT

size: -
V: TRBV6-5
J: TRBJ1-4
D: TRBD1
CDR3: CASSETGKDEKLFF
DNA: TGTGCCAGCAGTGAGACAGGGAAAGATGAAAAACTGTTTTTT

size: -
V: TRBV27
J: TRBJ2-1
D: TRBD2
CDR3: CASSLPWTSGSLNEQFF
DNA: TGTGCCAGCAGTTTACCCTGGACTAGCGGGAGCCTCAATGAGCAGTTCTTC

size: -
V: TRBV15
J: TRBJ1-1
D: TRBD1
CDR3: CATSTGQGLNTEAFF
DNA: TGTGCCACCAGCACTGGACAGGGTCTGAACACTGAAGCTTTCTTT

size: -
V: TRBV5-1
J: TRBJ2-1
D: TRBD1
CDR3: CASSFPRDSYNEQFF
DNA: TGCGCCAGCAGCTTCCCCAGGGACAGCTACAATGAGCAGTTCTTC

size: -
V: TRBV7-2
J: TRBJ2-5
D: TRBD2
CDR3: CASSFRLAGGGVQETQYF
DNA: TGTGCCAGCAGCTTCCGGCTAGCGGGGGGTGGGGTCCAAGAGACCCAGTACTTC

size: few
V: TRBV5-6
J: TRBJ1-1
D: -
CDR3: CASREQGSEAFF
DNA: TGTGCCAGCAGAGAACAGGGATCTGAAGCTTTCTTT

size: once
V: TRBV28
J: TRBJ2-2
D: -
CDR3: CASTGGGGVWTGELFF
DNA: TGTGCCAGCACCGGCGGCGGGGGCGTGTGGACCGGGGAGCTGTTTTTT

size: -
V: TRBV7-9
J: TRBJ2-7
D: -
CDR3: CSSSPEPPNEQYF
DNA: TGTTCCAGCAGTCCTGAGCCCCCCAACGAGCAGTACTTC

size: -
V: TRBV4-3
J: TRBJ1-2
D: -
CDR3: CASSHLGQKSYGYTF
DNA: TGCGCCAGCAGCCACCTGGGACAAAAAAGCTATGGCTACACCTTC

size: -
V: TRBV28
J: TRBJ2-7
D: -
CDR3: CASSLWGRGPYEQYF
DNA: TGTGCCAGCAGTTTATGGGGGCGTGGGCCTTACGAGCAGTACTTC

size: once
V: TRBV7-9
J: TRBJ2-1
D: TRBD2
CDR3: CASSQGTTSRNEQFF
DNA: TGTGCCAGCAGCCAAGGGACTACAAGTAGGAATGAGCAGTTCTTC

size: -
V: TRBV7-2
J: TRBJ2-1
D: TRBD2
CDR3: CASSRTSGGDYTYNEQFF
DNA: TGTGCCAGCAGCCGGACTAGCGGGGGGGACTATACCTACAATGAGCAGTTCTTC

size: -
V: TRBV7-2
J: TRBJ1-4
D: TRBD1
CDR3: CASSLDGTGNEKLFF
DNA: TGTGCCAGCAGCTTAGATGGGACAGGAAATGAAAAACTGTTTTTT

size: -
V: TRBV5-1
J: TRBJ1-1
D: TRBD1
CDR3: CASWGGTGVNTEAFF
DNA: TGCGCCAGCTGGGGGGGGACAGGGGTGAACACTGAAGCTTTCTTT

size: -
V: TRBV19
J: TRBJ1-2
D: TRBD1
CDR3: CASSIEQRTGLNYGYTF
DNA: TGTGCCAGTAGTATAGAACAAAGGACAGGATTAAACTATGGCTACACCTTC

size: -
V: TRBV28
J: TRBJ1-2
D: TRBD1
CDR3: CASRPRTGVLKGYTF
DNA: TGTGCCAGCAGACCCCGGACAGGGGTTTTGAAAGGCTACACCTTC

size: -
V: TRBV20-1
J: TRBJ2-7
D: -
CDR3: CSAQSLNEQYF
DNA: TGCAGTGCCCAGTCCTTAAACGAGCAGTACTTC

size: -
V: TRBV7-2
J: TRBJ1-6
D: -
CDR3: CASSLGGSTGSPLHF
DNA: TGTGCCAGCAGCTTAGGAGGCAGTACGGGTTCACCCCTCCACTTT

size: -
V: TRBV6-1
J: TRBJ2-7
D: -
CDR3: CASTLGQTVGYEQYF
DNA: TGTGCCAGCACTCTTGGACAGACGGTGGGTTACGAGCAGTACTTC

size: -
V: TRBV2
J: TRBJ2-3
D: -
CDR3: CASVSRTSTDTQYF
DNA: TGTGCCAGCGTAAGCAGGACTAGCACAGATACGCAGTATTTT

size: -
V: TRBV6-1
J: TRBJ1-6
D: TRBD1
CDR3: CASSEVGQANSPLHF
DNA: TGTGCCAGCAGTGAAGTGGGACAGGCTAATTCACCCCTCCACTTT

size: -
V: TRBV10-1
J: TRBJ1-2
D: TRBD1
CDR3: CATERPGTGDGYTF
DNA: TGCGCCACCGAGCGACCCGGGACAGGGGATGGCTACACCTTC

size: -
V: TRBV6-5
J: TRBJ1-2
D: TRBD1
CDR3: CASSYRGQGAGGYTF
DNA: TGTGCCAGCAGTTACCGTGGACAGGGGGCAGGTGGCTACACCTTC

size: -
V: TRBV15
J: TRBJ1-3
D: -
CDR3: CATSTTGGNTIYF
DNA: TGTGCCACCAGCACCACAGGGGGAAACACCATATATTTT

size: -
V: TRBV6-5
J: TRBJ2-3
D: -
CDR3: CASSYSTGTTDTQYF
DNA: TGTGCCAGCAGTTATAGCACAGGGACCACAGATACGCAGTATTTT

size: -
V: TRBV7-9
J: TRBJ2-1
D: TRBD1
CDR3: CASSLERRDRVSSYNEQFF
DNA: TGTGCCAGCAGCTTAGAGCGGCGGGACAGGGTGAGCTCCTACAATGAGCAGTTCTTC

size: -
V: TRBV18
J: TRBJ1-1
D: TRBD1
CDR3: CASSPTTGEFEAFF
DNA: TGTGCCAGCTCACCGACGACAGGGGAGTTTGAAGCTTTCTTT

size: -
V: TRBV27
J: TRBJ2-1
D: TRBD2
CDR3: CASSLRSGSSYNEQFF
DNA: TGTGCCAGCAGTTTAAGGAGCGGGAGCTCCTACAATGAGCAGTTCTTC

size: -
V: TRBV19
J: TRBJ2-7
D: -
CDR3: CATQGGGAGDREQYF
DNA: TGTGCCACGCAGGGGGGGGGAGCGGGAGACAGAGAGCAGTACTTC

size: few
V: TRBV18
J: TRBJ1-1
D: -
CDR3: CASSPGADAGASEAFF
DNA: TGTGCCAGCTCACCAGGGGCGGACGCAGGGGCCTCTGAAGCTTTCTTT

size: -
V: TRBV30
J: TRBJ1-1
D: TRBD1
CDR3: CAWSVPNRGTEAFF
DNA: TGTGCCTGGAGTGTACCGAACAGGGGCACTGAAGCTTTCTTT

size: -
V: TRBV10-3
J: TRBJ2-3
D: TRBD2
CDR3: CAASAGGIDTQYF
DNA: TGTGCCGCCTCGGCGGGAGGAATAGATACGCAGTATTTT

size: -
V: TRBV7-9
J: TRBJ1-2
D: -
CDR3: CSSSLETVYGYTF
DNA: TGTTCCAGCAGCTTGGAGACAGTTTATGGCTACACCTTC

size: -
V: TRBV2
J: TRBJ2-1
D: TRBD2
CDR3: CASTPGLAGGYEQFF
DNA: TGTGCCAGCACCCCGGGACTAGCGGGAGGTTATGAGCAGTTCTTC

size: -
V: TRBV23-1
J: TRBJ2-1
D: TRBD2
CDR3: CASSQSTNPKPGLAGGPVGNEQFF
DNA: TGCGCCAGCAGTCAATCCACTAACCCAAAACCCGGACTAGCGGGAGGGCCTGTCGGCAATGAGCAGTTCTTC

size: -
V: TRBV2
J: TRBJ2-6
D: -
CDR3: CASNEDRTHSGANVLTF
DNA: TGTGCCAGCAACGAAGACAGGACCCACTCTGGGGCCAACGTCCTGACTTTC

size: -
V: TRBV28
J: TRBJ1-2
D: -
CDR3: CASRSPSAPWGYTF
DNA: TGTGCCAGCAGGAGTCCGAGCGCACCGTGGGGCTACACCTTC

size: -
V: TRBV5-4
J: TRBJ1-5
D: -
CDR3: CASYRGNQPQHF
DNA: TGTGCCAGTTACAGGGGCAATCAGCCCCAGCATTTT

size: -
V: TRBV27
J: TRBJ2-1
D: TRBD1
CDR3: CASSRTGDNEQFF
DNA: TGTGCCAGCAGTCGGACAGGGGACAATGAGCAGTTCTTC

size: -
V: TRBV29-1
J: TRBJ1-5
D: TRBD1
CDR3: CSVGGGRFDQPQHF
DNA: TGCAGCGTTGGAGGGGGCCGCTTCGATCAGCCCCAGCATTTT

size: -
V: TRBV19
J: TRBJ2-7
D: -
CDR3: CASSVGALFYEQYF
DNA: TGTGCCAGTAGTGTGGGGGCATTGTTCTACGAGCAGTACTTC

size: -
V: TRBV4-2
J: TRBJ2-7
D: -
CDR3: CASSQGTVQYF
DNA: TGTGCCAGCAGCCAAGGGACAGTCCAGTACTTC

size: once
V: TRBV15
J: TRBJ2-2
D: -
CDR3: CATSRDGRANTGELFF
DNA: TGTGCCACCAGCAGAGATGGCAGGGCGAACACCGGGGAGCTGTTTTTT

size: -
V: TRBV27
J: TRBJ1-6
D: TRBD1
CDR3: CASSFTAQGASYNSPLHF
DNA: TGTGCCAGCAGTTTCACCGCACAGGGGGCATCCTATAATTCACCCCTCCACTTT

size: -
V: TRBV28
J: TRBJ1-2
D: TRBD1
CDR3: CASSLPQGQAHVYGYTF
DNA: TGTGCCAGCAGTTTACCCCAGGGACAGGCTCACGTCTATGGCTACACCTTC

size: -
V: TRBV7-9
J: TRBJ2-1
D: TRBD2
CDR3: CSSSPSGRAYNEQFF
DNA: TGTTCCAGCAGCCCTAGCGGGAGAGCATACAATGAGCAGTTCTTC